This TCR beta chain was sequenced in a study of cytotoxic CD8 clonotypes in ibrutinib-treated CLL. Some clones are missing from TCRdb's copy, which holds only in-frame ones; the method was immunoSEQ multiplex PCR. Here the sample spans about 140,000 clones, 70% to 90% being singletons. This sequence originates from a human donor with chronic lymphocytic leukemia. The input for sequencing was PBMCs, taken after 36 months of ibrutinib treatment.

DNA for the CDR3: TGTGCCACCAGCAAAGGACTAGCGGGAGCCAATGAGCAGTTCTTC. Its translation is CATSKGLAGANEQFF. The chain uses TRBV19 and TRBJ2-1; 13 bases map to TRBD2. The trim removed 10 bases at V and 6 bases at J, leaving 9 bases unmatched. The CDR3 spans 15 residues. Germline V CDR1 and CDR2: LNHDA, SQIVND (reference sequence).